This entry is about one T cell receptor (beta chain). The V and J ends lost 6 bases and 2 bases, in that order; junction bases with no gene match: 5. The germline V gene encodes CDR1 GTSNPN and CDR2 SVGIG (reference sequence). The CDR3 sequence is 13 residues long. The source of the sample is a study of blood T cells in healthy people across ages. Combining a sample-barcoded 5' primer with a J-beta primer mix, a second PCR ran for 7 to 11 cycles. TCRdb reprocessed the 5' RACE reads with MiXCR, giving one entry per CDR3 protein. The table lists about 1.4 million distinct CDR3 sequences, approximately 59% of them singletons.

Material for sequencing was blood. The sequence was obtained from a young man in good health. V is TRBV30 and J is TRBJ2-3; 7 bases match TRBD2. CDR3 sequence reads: CACSLALTDTQYF. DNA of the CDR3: TGTGCCTGCTCACTAGCGCTCACAGATACGCAGTATTTT.